This T cell receptor (beta chain) was obtained from a study of cytomegalovirus exposure and HLA in healthy donors. Germline values: CDR1 SGHKS, CDR2 YYEKEE (reference sequence). The CDR3 length is 16 residues. V was clipped by 2 bases and J by 0 bases, with 14 bases between them. The PCR made use of 60 Vbeta and 13 Jbeta primers. Data came from immunoSEQ multiplex PCR; TCRdb stores just in-frame clones and leaves some out. The table shows more than 90,000 clones, with around 73% occurring only once. V is TRBV5-5 and J is TRBJ1-1, with a tentative D call TRBD1 (5 bases). Source material: PBMCs. The receptor's source is a woman in her sixties or seventies in good health and CMV-seronegative. CDR3 residues: CASSLYGGRVNTEAFF. The CDR3 DNA follows: TGTGCCAGCAGCTTATACGGTGGCAGGGTGAACACTGAAGCTTTCTTT.